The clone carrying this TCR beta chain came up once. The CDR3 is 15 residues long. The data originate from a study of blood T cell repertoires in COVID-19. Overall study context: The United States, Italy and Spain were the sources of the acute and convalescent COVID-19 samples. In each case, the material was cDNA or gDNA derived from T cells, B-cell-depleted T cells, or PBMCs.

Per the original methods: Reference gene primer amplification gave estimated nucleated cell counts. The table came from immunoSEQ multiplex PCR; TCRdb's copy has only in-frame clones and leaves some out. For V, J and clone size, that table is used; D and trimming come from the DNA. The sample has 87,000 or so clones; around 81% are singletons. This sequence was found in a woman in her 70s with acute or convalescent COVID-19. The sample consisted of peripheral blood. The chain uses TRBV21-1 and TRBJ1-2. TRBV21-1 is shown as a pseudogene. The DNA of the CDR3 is TGTGCCAGCAGCAAAGAGAATGGGGGGTGGGATGGCTACACCTTC. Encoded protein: CASSKENGGWDGYTF.